Reported below is one TCR beta chain. The sample belongs to a study of T cell changes during pregnancy in multiple sclerosis. Trimming at V came to 2 bases and at J to 6 bases, leaving 7 bases not matched to a gene. CDR1 MNHNS and CDR2 SASEGT come from the germline V gene. The CDR3 extends over 15 amino acids. TCRdb's copy holds only in-frame clones and misses some; the assay was immunoSEQ multiplex PCR. Of approximately 36,000 clones listed, 85% to 90% were seen once; the top ten hold less than 9%. J is TRBJ2-7 and V is TRBV6-1; 10 bases align to TRBD1. The origin of this receptor is a female donor with multiple sclerosis, enrolled in a pregnancy study. The sample here was CD8+ T cells from peripheral blood mononuclear cells, taken in the third trimester of pregnancy. The CDR3 nucleotides are TGTGCCAGCAGTGAATTTTATAGGACAGGGGGCGAGCAGTACTTC. Protein sequence: CASSEFYRTGGEQYF.